The TCR beta chain under discussion was sequenced for a study of blood T cell repertoires in COVID-19 (dated by TCRdb to 2018 to 2021). Concerning the study at large: The collaborator samples originated in the United States, Italy and Spain and spanned the acute and convalescent phases of COVID-19. The dataset comprised deeply sampled blood TCRbeta repertoires from subjects exposed to, actively infected with, or recovered from COVID-19. The samples were drawn from two sources: the first 160 participants of the ongoing ImmuneRACE study, and 1,200 or so subjects contributed by 6 global collaborators. The material from the prospective study consisted of cDNA or gDNA derived from T cells, B-cell-depleted T cells, or PBMCs. Where available, HLA class I and class II types were obtained from metadata supplied by the sample provider rather than from assay-based typing. The repertoires were released in a freely available public database intended as a resource for research on the immune response to SARS-CoV-2. Sample metadata almost always included a de-identified subject ID, COVID-19 status, age in years and sex. Points the paper makes about the study in general: The amount of clinical and demographic metadata varied by source and participant and was provided uncurated.

CDR3 length: 15 amino acids, cysteine to phenylalanine. Kept here is only the CDR3 DNA, which spans 45 bases and is read in frame from base 1. V and J lose 4 bases and 0 bases, and a span of 12 bases separates them. Taken from the germline V gene, the CDR1 and CDR2 loops are SGHRS and YFSETQ. TCRbeta CDR3 regions were amplified from genomic DNA by means of the immunoSEQ Assay, a bias-controlled multiplex PCR. Per the original workflow: The number of nucleated cells in each sample was estimated by amplification of reference gene primers within the assay. To quantify the absolute abundance of each unique TCRbeta CDR3 rearrangement, sequence reads were collapsed and filtered. For each sample, productive Simpson clonality was calculated by taking the square root of Simpson's diversity index across productive rearrangements. In its TCRdb copy, this immuneACCESS table keeps in-frame sequences only and misses some clones. Where compared with another copy, unresolved V genes explain less than half of these, and the others have no known cause. The D gene and trimming were derived from the DNA, and the V and J assignments and clone size from that table. A total of 150,000 to 200,000 clones appear in this sample, around 86% of them only once. Around 8.3% of the sample belongs to the ten largest clones.

For this clone: Its binding antigen is unknown. Base qualities are missing; no much larger clone stands one base away. This sample also contains other DNA sequences that code for the same CDR3.

Each collaborating institution followed its own protocols to collect whole blood in K2EDTA tubes. For TCRbeta analysis, collaborator samples were shipped as frozen whole blood, as isolated PBMCs, or as DNA extracted from either sample type. The specimen was peripheral blood. This clonotype was sampled from a man between 60 and 70 years old with acute or convalescent COVID-19. Recombination connected TRBV5-1 to TRBJ2-3; TRBD2 might be the D gene, on 5 matching bases. The nucleotide sequence is TGCGCCAGCAGCCGTGCGGGTGCCAGCACAGATACGCAGTATTTT. It translates to CASSRAGASTDTQYF.